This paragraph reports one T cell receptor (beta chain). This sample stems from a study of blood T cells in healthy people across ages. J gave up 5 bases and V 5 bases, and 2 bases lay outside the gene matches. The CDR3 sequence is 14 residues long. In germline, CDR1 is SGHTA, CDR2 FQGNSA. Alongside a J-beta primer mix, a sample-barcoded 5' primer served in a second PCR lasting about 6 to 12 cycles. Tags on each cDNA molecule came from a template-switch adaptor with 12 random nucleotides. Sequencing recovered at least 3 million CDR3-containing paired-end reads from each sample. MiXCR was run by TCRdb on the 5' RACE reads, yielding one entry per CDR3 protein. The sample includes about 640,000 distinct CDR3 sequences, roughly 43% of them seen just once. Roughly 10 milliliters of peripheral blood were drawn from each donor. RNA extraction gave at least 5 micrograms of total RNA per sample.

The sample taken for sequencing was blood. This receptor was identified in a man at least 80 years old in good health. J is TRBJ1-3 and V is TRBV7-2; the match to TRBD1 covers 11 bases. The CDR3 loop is CASSTDRGRNTIYF. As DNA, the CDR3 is TGTGCCAGCAGCACGGACAGGGGGCGAAACACCATATATTTT.